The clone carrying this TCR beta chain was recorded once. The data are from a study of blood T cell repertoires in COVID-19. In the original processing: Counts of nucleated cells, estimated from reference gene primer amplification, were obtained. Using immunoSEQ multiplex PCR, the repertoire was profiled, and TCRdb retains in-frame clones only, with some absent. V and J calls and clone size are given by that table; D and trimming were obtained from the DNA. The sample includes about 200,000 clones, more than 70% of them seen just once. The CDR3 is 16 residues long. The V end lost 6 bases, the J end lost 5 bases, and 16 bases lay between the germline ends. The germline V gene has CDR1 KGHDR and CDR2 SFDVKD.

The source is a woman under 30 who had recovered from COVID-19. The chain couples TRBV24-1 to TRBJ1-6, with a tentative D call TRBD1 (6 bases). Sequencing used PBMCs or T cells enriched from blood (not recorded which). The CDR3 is CATSPTGPGDNSPLHF. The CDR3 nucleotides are TGTGCCACCAGTCCCACAGGCCCAGGGGATAATTCACCCCTCCACTTT.